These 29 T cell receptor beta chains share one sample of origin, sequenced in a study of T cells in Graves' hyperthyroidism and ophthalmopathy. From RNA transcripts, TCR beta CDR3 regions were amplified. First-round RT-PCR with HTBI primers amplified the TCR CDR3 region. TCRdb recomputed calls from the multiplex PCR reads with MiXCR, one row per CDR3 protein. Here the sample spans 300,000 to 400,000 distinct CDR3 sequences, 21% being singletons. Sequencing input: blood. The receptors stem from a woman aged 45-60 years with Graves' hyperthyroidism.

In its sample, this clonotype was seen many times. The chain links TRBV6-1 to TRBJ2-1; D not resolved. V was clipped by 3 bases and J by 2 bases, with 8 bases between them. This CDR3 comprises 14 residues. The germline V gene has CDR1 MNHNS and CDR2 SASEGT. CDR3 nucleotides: TGTGCCAGCAGTGACGGGCAGACCTACAATGAGCAGTTCTTC. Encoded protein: CASSDGQTYNEQFF.

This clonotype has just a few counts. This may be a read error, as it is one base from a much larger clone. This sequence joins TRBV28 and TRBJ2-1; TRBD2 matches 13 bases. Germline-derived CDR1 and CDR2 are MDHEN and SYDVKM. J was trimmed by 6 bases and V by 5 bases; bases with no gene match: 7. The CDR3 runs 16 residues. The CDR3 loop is CASSPPGLAGCNEQFF. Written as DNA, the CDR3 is TGTGCCAGCAGTCCACCGGGACTAGCGGGGTGCAATGAGCAGTTCTTC. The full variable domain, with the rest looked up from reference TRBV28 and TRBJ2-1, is DVKVTQSSRYLVKRTGEKVFLECVQDMDHENMFWYRQDPGLGLRLIYFSYDVKMKEKGDIPEGYSVSREKKERFSLILESASTNQTSMYLCASSPPGLAGCNEQFFGPGTRLTVL.

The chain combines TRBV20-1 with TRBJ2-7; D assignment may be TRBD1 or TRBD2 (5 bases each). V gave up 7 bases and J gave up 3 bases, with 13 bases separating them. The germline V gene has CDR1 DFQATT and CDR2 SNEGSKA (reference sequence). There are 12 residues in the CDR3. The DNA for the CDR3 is TGCAGTGTTGGGACCGATCGCTACGAGCAGTACTTC. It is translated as CSVGTDRYEQYF.

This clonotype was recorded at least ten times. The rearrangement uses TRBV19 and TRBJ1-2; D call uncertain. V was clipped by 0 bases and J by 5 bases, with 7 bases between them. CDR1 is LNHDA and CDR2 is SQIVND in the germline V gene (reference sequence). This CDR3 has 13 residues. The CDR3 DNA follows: TGTGCCAGTAGTATAGATGACCTTTATGGCTACACCTTC. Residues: CASSIDDLYGYTF.

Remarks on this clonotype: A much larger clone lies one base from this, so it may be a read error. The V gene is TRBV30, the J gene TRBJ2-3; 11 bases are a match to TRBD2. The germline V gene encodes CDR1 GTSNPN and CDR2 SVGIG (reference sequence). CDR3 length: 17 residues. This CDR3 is CARSLGTSGREGDTQYF. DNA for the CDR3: TGTGCCCGGAGTCTCGGGACTAGCGGCCGTGAGGGAGATACGCAGTATTTT.

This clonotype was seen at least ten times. The CDR3 here is CASSLSGRIDDEQFF. CDR3 nucleotides: TGTGCCAGCAGCTTAAGCGGGAGGATCGACGATGAGCAGTTCTTC. This chain uses TRBV7-9 with TRBJ2-1, with 9 positions matching TRBD2. CDR3 length: 15 amino acids. The germline CDR1 and CDR2 sequences are SEHNR and FQNEAQ (reference sequence). Losses at the gene ends were 2 bases for V and 8 bases for J; bases not matched to a gene: 7.

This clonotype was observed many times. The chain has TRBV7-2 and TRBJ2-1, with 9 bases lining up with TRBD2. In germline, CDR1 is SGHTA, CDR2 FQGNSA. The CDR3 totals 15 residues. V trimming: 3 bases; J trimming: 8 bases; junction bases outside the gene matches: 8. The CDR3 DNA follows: TGTGCCAGCAGCTTTGACAGCGGGAGGAAGGATGAGCAGTTCTTC. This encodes CASSFDSGRKDEQFF.

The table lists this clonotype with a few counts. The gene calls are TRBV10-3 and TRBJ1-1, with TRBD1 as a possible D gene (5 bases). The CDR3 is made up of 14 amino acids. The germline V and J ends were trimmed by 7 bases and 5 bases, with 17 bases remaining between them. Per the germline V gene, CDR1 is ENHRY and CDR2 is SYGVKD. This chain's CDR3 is CAITPSREGTEAFF. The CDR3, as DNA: TGTGCCATCACCCCTAGCAGGGAGGGAACTGAAGCTTTCTTT.

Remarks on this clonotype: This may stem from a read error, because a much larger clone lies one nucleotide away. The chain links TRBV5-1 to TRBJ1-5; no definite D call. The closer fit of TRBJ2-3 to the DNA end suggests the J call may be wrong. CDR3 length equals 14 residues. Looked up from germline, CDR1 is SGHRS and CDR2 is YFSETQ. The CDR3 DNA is TGCGCCAGCAGCCCTGGGGATAGCAATCAGCCCCAGTATTTT. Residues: CASSPGDSNQPQYF.

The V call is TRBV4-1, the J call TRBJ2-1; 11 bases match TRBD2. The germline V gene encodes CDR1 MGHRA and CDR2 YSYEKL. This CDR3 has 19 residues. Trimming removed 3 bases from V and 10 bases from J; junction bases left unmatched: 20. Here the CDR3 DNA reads TGCGCCAGCAGCCACATAATAATTTTAACTAGCGGGAGTACATTAGAGCAGTTCTTC. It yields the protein CASSHIIILTSGSTLEQFF.

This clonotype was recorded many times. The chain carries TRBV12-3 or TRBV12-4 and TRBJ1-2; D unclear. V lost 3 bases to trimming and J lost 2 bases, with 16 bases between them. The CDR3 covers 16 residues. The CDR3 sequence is CASSLTHGGVNYGYTF. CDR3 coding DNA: TGTGCCAGCAGTTTGACCCATGGAGGAGTGAACTATGGCTACACCTTC.

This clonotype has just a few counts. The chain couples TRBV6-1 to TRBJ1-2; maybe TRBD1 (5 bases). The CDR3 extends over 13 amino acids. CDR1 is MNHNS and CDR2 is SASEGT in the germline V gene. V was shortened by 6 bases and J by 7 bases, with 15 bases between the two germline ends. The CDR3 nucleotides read TGTGCCAGCAGCAGAACTAGGGGAAGTGGCTACACCTTC. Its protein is CASSRTRGSGYTF.

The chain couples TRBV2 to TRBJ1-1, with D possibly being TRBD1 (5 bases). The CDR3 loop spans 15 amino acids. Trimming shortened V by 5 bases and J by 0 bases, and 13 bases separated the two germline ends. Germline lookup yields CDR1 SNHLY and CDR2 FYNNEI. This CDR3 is CASSLRGGLNTEAFF. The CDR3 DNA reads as TGTGCCAGCAGTTTAAGGGGCGGATTGAACACTGAAGCTTTCTTT. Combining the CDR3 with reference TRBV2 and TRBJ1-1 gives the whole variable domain EPEVTQTPSHQVTQMGQEVILRCVPISNHLYFYWYRQILGQKVEFLVSFYNNEISEKSEIFDDQFSVERPDGSNFTLKIRSTKLEDSAMYFCASSLRGGLNTEAFFGQGTRLTVV.

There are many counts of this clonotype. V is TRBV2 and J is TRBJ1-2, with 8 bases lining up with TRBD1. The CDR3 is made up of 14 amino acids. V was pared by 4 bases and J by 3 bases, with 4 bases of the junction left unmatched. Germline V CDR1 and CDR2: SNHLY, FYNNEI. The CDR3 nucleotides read TGTGCCAGCAGTGGGGACAGGCCGGACTATGGCTACACCTTC. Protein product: CASSGDRPDYGYTF.

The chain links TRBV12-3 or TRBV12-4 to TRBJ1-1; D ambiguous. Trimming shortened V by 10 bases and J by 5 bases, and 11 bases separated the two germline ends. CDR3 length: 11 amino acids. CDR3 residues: CAMPRPTEAFF. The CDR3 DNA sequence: TGTGCCATGCCTAGACCTACTGAAGCTTTCTTT.

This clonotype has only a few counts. The DNA for the CDR3 is TGCGCCAGCAGCATAGGACAGGGGAAAGGGGAAAAACTGTTTTTT. Protein: CASSIGQGKGEKLFF. The genes are TRBV5-1 and TRBJ1-4, with 9 positions matching TRBD1. The CDR3 spans 15 residues. The ends lost 4 bases at V and 8 bases at J; junction bases unmatched: 9. The germline V gene has CDR1 SGHRS and CDR2 YFSETQ. The full variable domain, its missing parts supplied by reference TRBV5-1 and TRBJ1-4, is KAGVTQTPRYLIKTRGQQVTLSCSPISGHRSVSWYQQTPGQGLQFLFEYFSETQRNKGNFPGRFSGRQFSNSRSEMNVSTLELGDSALYLCASSIGQGKGEKLFFGSGTQLSVL.

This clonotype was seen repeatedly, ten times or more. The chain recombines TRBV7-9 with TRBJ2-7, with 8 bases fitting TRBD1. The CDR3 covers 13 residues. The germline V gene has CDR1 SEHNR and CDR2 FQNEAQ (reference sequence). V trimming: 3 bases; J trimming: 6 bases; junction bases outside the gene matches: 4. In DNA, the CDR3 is TGTGCCAGCAGCTTCACGACAGGGGCCGAGCAGTACTTC. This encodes CASSFTTGAEQYF.

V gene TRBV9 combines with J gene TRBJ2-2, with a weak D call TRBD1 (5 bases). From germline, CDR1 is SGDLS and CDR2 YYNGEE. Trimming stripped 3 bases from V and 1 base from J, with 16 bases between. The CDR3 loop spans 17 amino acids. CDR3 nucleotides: TGTGCCAGCAGCGCAACCCGGTACAGGATGAACACCGGGGAGCTGTTTTTT. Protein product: CASSATRYRMNTGELFF. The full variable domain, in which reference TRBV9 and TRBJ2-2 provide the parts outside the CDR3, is DSGVTQTPKHLITATGQRVTLRCSPRSGDLSVYWYQQSLDQGLQFLIQYYNGEERAKGNILERFSAQQFPDLHSELNLSSLELGDSALYFCASSATRYRMNTGELFFGEGSRLTVL.

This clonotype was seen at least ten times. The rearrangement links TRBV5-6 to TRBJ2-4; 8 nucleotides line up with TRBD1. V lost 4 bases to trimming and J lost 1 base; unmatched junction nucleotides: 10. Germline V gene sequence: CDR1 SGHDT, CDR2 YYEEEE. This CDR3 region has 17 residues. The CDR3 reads CASSGMTGAGAKNIQYF. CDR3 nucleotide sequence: TGTGCCAGCAGCGGCATGACAGGGGCGGGGGCCAAAAACATTCAGTACTTC.

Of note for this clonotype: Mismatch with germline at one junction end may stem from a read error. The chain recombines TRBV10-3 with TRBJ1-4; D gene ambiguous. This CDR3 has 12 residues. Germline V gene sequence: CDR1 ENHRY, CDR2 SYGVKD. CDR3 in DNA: TGTGCCATCAAGGACCGGAGTGAAAGACTGTTTTTT. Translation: CAIKDRSERLFF.

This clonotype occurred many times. The DNA for the CDR3 is TGCAGCGTTGAACAACAGGGAATTGGAGGCTACACCTTC. It translates to CSVEQQGIGGYTF. V and J are TRBV29-1 and TRBJ1-2, with a tentative D call TRBD1 (6 bases). The CDR3 consists of 13 residues. Looked up from germline, CDR1 is SQVTM and CDR2 is ANQGSEA. Trimming cost V 2 bases and J 8 bases, with 15 bases left between them.

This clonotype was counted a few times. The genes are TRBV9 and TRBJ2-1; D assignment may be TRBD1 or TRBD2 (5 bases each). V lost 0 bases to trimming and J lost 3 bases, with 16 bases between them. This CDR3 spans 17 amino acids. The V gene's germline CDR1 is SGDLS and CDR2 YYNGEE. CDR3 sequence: CASSVDPGSRGYNEQFF. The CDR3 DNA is TGTGCCAGCAGCGTAGATCCCGGGTCGAGGGGCTACAATGAGCAGTTCTTC. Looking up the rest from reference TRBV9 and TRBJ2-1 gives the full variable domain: DSGVTQTPKHLITATGQRVTLRCSPRSGDLSVYWYQQSLDQGLQFLIQYYNGEERAKGNILERFSAQQFPDLHSELNLSSLELGDSALYFCASSVDPGSRGYNEQFFGPGTRLTVL.

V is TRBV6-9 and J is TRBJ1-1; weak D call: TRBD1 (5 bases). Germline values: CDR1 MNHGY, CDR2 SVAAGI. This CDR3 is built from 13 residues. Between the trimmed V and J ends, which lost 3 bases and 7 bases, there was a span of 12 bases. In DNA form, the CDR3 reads TGTGCCAGCAGTTACCAGGGCACAAGTGAAGCTTTCTTT. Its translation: CASSYQGTSEAFF.

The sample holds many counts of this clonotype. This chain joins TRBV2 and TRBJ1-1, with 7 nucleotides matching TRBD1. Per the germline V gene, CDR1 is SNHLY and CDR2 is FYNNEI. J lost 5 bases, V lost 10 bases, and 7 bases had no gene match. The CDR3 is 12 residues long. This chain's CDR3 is CATGTVRTEAFF. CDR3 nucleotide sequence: TGTGCCACCGGGACAGTGAGGACTGAAGCTTTCTTT.

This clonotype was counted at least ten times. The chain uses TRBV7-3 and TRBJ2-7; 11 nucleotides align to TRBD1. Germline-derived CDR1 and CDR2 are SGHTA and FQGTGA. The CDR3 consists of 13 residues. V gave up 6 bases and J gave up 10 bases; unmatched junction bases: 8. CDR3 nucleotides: TGTGCCAGCAGTCAGCGGGACAGGGGGGAACAGTACTTC. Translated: CASSQRDRGEQYF.

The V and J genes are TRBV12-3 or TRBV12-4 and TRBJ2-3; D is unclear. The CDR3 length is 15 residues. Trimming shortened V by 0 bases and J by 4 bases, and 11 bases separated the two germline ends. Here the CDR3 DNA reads TGTGCCAGCAGTTTAGCGAGCCTTAACGCAGATACGCAGTATTTT. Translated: CASSLASLNADTQYF.

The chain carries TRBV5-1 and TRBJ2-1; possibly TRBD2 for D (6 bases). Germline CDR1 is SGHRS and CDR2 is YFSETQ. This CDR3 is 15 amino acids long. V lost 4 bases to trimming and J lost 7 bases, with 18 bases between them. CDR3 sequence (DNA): TGCGCCAGCAGCGCCGGAAGGGCGGGGCGTAATGAGCAGTTCTTC. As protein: CASSAGRAGRNEQFF.

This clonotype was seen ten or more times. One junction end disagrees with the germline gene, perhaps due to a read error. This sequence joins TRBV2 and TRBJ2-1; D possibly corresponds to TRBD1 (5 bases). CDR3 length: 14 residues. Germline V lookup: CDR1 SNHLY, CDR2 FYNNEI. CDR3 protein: CASGETASYNEQFF. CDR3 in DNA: TGTGCCAGCGGTGAGACAGCTTCCTACAATGAGCAGTTCTTC.

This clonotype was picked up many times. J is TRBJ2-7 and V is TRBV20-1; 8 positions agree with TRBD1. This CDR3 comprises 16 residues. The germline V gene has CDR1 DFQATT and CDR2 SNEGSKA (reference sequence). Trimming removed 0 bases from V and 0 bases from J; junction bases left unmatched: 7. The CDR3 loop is CSARDPGTGSSYEQYF. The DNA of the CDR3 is TGCAGTGCTAGAGATCCCGGGACAGGTAGCTCCTACGAGCAGTACTTC.